This TCR beta chain was profiled in a study of Ad26.COV2.S vaccination and SARS-CoV-2 variants. Overall study results and limits: Analytic work on TCR breadth and depth might have understated the full extent of total T cell responses.

The table came from immunoSEQ multiplex PCR; TCRdb's copy has only in-frame clones and leaves some out. The repertoire includes some 190,000 clones, around nine tenths of them detected once, and less than 6% sits in the top ten. About this clone: What it recognizes is unknown.

This TCR was sampled from a human donor who had recovered from COVID-19. Here the sequenced sample was peripheral blood, taken after recovery from COVID-19.

The DNA of the CDR3 is TGTGCCAGCAGTAGGTTCTGGACTAGCGGGAGGAAGAGCACAGATACGCAGTATTTT. Amino acids: CASSRFWTSGRKSTDTQYF. This sequence joins TRBV6-2 or TRBV6-3 and TRBJ2-3; 14 bases map to TRBD2. The CDR3 is 19 amino acids. Germline CDR1 MNHEY, CDR2 SVGEGT. The V gene end was trimmed by 5 bases and the J gene end by 0 bases; junction bases not matched to a gene: 10.